This T cell receptor (beta chain) was documented in a study of CD8+ T cells in alopecia areata (dated by TCRdb to the late 2010s). As for the study more broadly: Treated patients were enrolled in an open-label pilot trial of oral tofacitinib at 5 to 10 mg twice daily for moderate-to-severe alopecia areata. Patients stayed on tofacitinib for 6 to 18 months and then had 6 months of follow-up off drug so that delayed response and recurrence could be assessed. High-throughput TCRbeta sequencing was used to examine T cell clonal expansion in alopecia areata in both the C3H/HeJ mouse model and human patients. Scalp tissue and sorted CD4+ and CD8+ peripheral blood T cells from patchy and totalis/universalis alopecia areata patients and from healthy controls were covered by human TCRbeta sequencing. Biopsies were taken from tofacitinib-treated patients at baseline and again at 4 and 24 weeks into treatment, and several of those patients also had a later scalp biopsy. Scalp clonality was compared across normal scalp (n=4), patchy alopecia areata scalp (n=8), and alopecia totalis/universalis scalp (n=8). RNA was obtained with the PAXgene miRNA kit for fixed scalp, the miRNeasy kit for PBMCs, and the RNeasy kit for mouse skin. immunoSEQ multiplex PCR using 35 Vbeta forward primers and 13 Jbeta reverse primers was used to amplify TCRbeta CDR3 regions.

With regard to this clone: Its antigen is currently not known. Qualities for individual bases were not recorded, and no much larger clone is one base off.

The germline V gene specifies SGHDT as CDR1 and YYEEEE as CDR2. Germline trimming amounts to 4 bases on V and 1 base on J, with 6 as the count of junction bases outside the gene matches. From the cysteine up to the phenylalanine, the CDR3 has a length of 15 residues. Only CDR3 DNA is held: 45 bases, read in frame from base 1. Library method: the immunoSEQ multiplex PCR assay. To provide template for TCR sequencing, every sample had RNA extracted and reverse transcribed into cDNA. SuperScript III was used for first-strand cDNA synthesis, primed with a 2:1 mix of oligo-dT and random hexamers. Amplification bias was assessed with a synthetic immune receptor repertoire, and residual bias was removed computationally. The source study handled its data this way. After raw reads were preprocessed to remove errors, the CDR3 was defined following IMGT conventions as running from the conserved cysteine to phenylalanine. Clonality was computed as 1 minus the Shannon entropy, with the entropy normalized by log2 of the number of productive unique TCRs. Whether each scalp clone was CD4 or CD8 was inferred by checking scalp TCRbeta sequences against the CD4 and CD8 repertoires from sorted blood. TCRdb holds this immuneACCESS table with in-frame rearrangements only. Some clones are missing; in checked studies, unresolved V genes explain under half, and the rest has no known cause. The D gene and trimming were derived from the DNA, and the V and J assignments and clone size from that table. A total of some 180,000 clones appear in this sample, roughly 59% of them only once. The top ten constitute under 2% of the sample.

Paper-wide results and their limitations: Compared with normal scalp, lesional scalp had higher clonality and more expanded CD8+ clones, particularly in alopecia totalis/universalis, a pattern that suggests antigenic drive. TCR sequences shared between patients were less clear than in mice, possibly partly because of HLA diversity in the patient population. Scalp TCR repertoire analysis is complicated because resident alphabeta T cells in normal human skin are also sequenced, whereas mouse skin is dominated by gammadelta T cells.

Sample time point, as interpreted from the label and publication: baseline before oral tofacitinib. Lesional scalp punch biopsies and peripheral blood were obtained from alopecia areata patients. PBMCs were isolated by density centrifugation and stained for CD3, CD4 and CD8, and CD4+ and CD8+ T cells were sorted on a FACSAria. Sequenced here: CD4+ T cells sorted from blood, sampled at week 0. This TCR derives from a human donor with alopecia areata. The sequence is built from TRBV5-6 and TRBJ2-3; TRBD1 matches 7 bases in the middle. CDR3 reads: CASSQTGAGTDTQYF. The DNA sequence is as follows: TGTGCCAGCAGCCAAACAGGGGCGGGCACAGATACGCAGTATTTT.